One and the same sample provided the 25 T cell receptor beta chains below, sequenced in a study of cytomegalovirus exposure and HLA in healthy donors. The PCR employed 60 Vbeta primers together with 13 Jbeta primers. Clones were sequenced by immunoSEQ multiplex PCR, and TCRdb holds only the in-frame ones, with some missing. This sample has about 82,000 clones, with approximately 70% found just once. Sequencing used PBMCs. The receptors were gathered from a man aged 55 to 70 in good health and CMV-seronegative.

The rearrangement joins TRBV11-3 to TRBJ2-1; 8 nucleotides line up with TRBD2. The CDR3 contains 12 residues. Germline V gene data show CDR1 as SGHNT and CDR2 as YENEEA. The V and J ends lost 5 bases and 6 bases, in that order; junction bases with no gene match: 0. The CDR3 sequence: CASSAGGNEQFF. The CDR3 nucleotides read TGTGCCAGCAGCGCGGGGGGCAATGAGCAGTTCTTC. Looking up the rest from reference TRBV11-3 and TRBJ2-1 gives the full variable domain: EAGVVQSPRYKIIEKKQPVAFWCNPISGHNTLYWYLQNLGQGPELLIRYENEEAVDDSQLPKDRFSAERLKGVDSTLKIQPAELGDSAVYLCASSAGGNEQFFGPGTRLTVL.

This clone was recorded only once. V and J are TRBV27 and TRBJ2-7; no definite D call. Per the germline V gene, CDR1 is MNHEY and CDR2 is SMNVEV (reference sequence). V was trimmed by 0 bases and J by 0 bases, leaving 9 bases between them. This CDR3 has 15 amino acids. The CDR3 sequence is CASSLSGLISYEQYF. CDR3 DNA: TGTGCCAGCAGTTTATCTGGCCTGATCTCCTACGAGCAGTACTTC.

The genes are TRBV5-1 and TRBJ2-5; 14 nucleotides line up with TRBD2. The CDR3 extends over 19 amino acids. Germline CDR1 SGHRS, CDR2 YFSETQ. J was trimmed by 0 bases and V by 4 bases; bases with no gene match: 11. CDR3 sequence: CASSRLGTSGSQYQETQYF. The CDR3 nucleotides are TGCGCCAGCAGCCGCCTAGGGACTAGCGGGAGCCAGTACCAAGAGACCCAGTACTTC.

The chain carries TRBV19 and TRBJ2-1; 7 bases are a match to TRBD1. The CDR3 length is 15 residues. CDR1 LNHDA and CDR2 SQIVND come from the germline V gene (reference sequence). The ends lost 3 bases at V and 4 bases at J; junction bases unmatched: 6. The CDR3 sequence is CASSIWGTVYNEQFF. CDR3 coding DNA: TGTGCCAGTAGTATTTGGGGGACAGTATACAATGAGCAGTTCTTC.

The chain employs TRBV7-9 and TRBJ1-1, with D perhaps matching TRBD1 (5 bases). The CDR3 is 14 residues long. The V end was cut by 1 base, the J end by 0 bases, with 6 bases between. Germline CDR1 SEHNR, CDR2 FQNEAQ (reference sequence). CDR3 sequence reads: CASSLGTMNTEAFF. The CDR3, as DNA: TGTGCCAGCAGCTTAGGGACAATGAACACTGAAGCTTTCTTT.

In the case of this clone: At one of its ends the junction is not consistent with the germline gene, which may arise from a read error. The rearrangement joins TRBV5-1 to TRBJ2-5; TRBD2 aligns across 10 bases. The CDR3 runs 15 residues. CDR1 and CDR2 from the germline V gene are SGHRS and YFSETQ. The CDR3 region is CASSLVRSGGGIMHF. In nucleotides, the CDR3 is TGCGCCAGCAGCTTGGTTCGGAGCGGGGGGGGAATAATGCACTTC.

Written as DNA, the CDR3 is TGTGCCAGTAGTACGAGGGCAGGGGAGTCCCAAGAGACCCAGTACTTC. It translates to CASSTRAGESQETQYF. This sequence joins TRBV19 and TRBJ2-5; D possibly corresponds to TRBD1 (6 bases). Trimming cost V 4 bases and J 1 base, with 16 bases left between them. Germline V gives CDR1 LNHDA, CDR2 SQIVND (reference sequence). This CDR3 is 16 amino acids long.

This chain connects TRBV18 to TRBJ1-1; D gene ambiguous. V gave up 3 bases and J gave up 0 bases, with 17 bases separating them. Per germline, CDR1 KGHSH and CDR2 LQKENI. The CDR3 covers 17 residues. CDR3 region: CASSPPSFGSMNTEAFF. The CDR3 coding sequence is TGTGCCAGCTCACCGCCATCCTTCGGGAGCATGAACACTGAAGCTTTCTTT.

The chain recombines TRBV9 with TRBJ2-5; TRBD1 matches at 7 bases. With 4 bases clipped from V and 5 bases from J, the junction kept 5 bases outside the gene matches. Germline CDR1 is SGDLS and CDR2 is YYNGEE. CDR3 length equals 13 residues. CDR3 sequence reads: CASSPTGVETQYF. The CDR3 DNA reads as TGTGCCAGCAGCCCCACAGGGGTCGAGACCCAGTACTTC.

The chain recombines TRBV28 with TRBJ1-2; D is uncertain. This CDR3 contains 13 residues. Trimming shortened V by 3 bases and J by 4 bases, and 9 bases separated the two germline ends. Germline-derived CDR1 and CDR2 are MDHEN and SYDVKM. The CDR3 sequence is CASSFGSTYGYTF. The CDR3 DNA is TGTGCCAGCAGTTTCGGGAGTACCTATGGCTACACCTTC.

In nucleotides, the CDR3 is TGTGCCAGCAGTCCATGGGCTAGCGGGAGCCCAGATACGCAGTATTTT. This translates into CASSPWASGSPDTQYF. The chain links TRBV27 to TRBJ2-3; 10 bases map to TRBD2. Germline V gene lookup returns CDR1 MNHEY and CDR2 SMNVEV (reference sequence). CDR3 length equals 16 residues. Trimming cost V 5 bases and J 4 bases; bases outside gene matches: 9.

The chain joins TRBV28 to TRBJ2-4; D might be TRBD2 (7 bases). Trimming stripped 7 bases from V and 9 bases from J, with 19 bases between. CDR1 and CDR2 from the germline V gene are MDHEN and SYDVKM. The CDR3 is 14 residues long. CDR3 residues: CASTSPAGATIQYF. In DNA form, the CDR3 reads TGTGCCAGCACCAGCCCGGCGGGGGCCACCATTCAGTACTTC.

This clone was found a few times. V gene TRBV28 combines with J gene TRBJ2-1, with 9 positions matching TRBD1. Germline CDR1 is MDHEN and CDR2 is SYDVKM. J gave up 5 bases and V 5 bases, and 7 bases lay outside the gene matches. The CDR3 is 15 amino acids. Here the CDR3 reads CASSPMDRGHNEQFF. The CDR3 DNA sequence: TGTGCCAGCAGTCCGATGGACAGGGGTCACAATGAGCAGTTCTTC.

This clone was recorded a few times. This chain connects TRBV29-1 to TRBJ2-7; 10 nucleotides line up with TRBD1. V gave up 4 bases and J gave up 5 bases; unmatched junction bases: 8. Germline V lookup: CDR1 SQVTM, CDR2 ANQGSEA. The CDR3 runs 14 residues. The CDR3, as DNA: TGCAGCGTTGGTCATGGGACAGGGGACGACGAGCAGTACTTC. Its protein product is CSVGHGTGDDEQYF.

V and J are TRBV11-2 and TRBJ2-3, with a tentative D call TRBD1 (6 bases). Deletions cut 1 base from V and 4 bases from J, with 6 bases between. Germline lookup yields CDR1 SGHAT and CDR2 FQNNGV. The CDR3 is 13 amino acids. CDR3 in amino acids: CASSLGGPDTQYF. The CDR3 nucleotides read TGTGCCAGCAGCTTAGGGGGGCCAGATACGCAGTATTTT.

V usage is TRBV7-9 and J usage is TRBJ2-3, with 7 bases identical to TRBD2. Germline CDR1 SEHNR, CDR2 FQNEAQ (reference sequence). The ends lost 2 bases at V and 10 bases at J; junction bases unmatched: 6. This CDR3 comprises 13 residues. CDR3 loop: CASSLSSGDAQYF. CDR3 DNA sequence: TGTGCCAGCAGCTTATCAAGCGGGGATGCGCAGTATTTT. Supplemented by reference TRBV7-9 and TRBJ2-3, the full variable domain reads DTGVSQNPRHKITKRGQNVTFRCDPISEHNRLYWYRQTLGQGPEFLTYFQNEAQLEKSRLLSDRFSAERPKGSFSTLEIQRTEQGDSAMYLCASSLSSGDAQYFGPGTRLTVL.

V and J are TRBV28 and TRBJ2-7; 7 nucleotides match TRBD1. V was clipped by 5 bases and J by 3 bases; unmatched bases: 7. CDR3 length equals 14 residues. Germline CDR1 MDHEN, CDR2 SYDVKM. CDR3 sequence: CASSPGTAYYEQYF. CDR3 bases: TGTGCCAGCAGTCCCGGGACAGCTTACTACGAGCAGTACTTC.

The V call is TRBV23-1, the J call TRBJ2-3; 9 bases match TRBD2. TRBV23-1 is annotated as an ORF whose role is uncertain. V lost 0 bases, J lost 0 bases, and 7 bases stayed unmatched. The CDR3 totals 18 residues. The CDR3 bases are TGCGCCAGCAGTCAATCGGGCCCTAGCGGGGTTAGCACAGATACGCAGTATTTT. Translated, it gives CASSQSGPSGVSTDTQYF.

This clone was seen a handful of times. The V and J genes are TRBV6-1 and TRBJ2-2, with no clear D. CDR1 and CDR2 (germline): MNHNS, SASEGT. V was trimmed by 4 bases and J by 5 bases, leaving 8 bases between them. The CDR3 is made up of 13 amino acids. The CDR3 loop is CASSVSETGELFF. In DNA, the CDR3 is TGTGCCAGCAGTGTCTCTGAGACCGGGGAGCTGTTTTTT.

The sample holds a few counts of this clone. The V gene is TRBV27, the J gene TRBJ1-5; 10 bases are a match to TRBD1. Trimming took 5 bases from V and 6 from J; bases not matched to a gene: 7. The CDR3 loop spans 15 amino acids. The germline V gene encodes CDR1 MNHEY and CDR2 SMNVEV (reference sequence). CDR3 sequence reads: CASSPGTGVAQPQHF. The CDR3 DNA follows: TGTGCCAGCAGTCCCGGGACAGGGGTGGCTCAGCCCCAGCATTTT.

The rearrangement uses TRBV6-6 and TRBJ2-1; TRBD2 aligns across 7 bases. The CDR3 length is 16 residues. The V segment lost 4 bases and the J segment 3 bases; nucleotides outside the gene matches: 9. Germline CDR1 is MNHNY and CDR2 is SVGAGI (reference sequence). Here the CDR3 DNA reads TGTGCCAGCAGTTCACCGAGCGGGAATCTCTACAATGAGCAGTTCTTC. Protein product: CASSSPSGNLYNEQFF.

The CDR3 bases are TGTGCCAGCAGCCAAACAGGGGGCGGAGGCTACACCTTC. This gives the protein CASSQTGGGGYTF. The rearrangement joins TRBV14 to TRBJ1-2; 9 nucleotides match TRBD1. With 2 bases clipped from V and 8 bases from J, the junction kept 3 bases outside the gene matches. Looked up from germline, CDR1 is SGHDN and CDR2 is FVKESK. This CDR3 is 13 amino acids long.

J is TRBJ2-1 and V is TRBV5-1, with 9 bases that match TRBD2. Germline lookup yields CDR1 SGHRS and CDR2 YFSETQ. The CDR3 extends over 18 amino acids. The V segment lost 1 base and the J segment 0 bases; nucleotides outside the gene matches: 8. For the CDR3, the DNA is TGCGCCAGCAGCTTGTCACCTGGCGGGAGGGCCTCCTACAATGAGCAGTTCTTC. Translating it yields CASSLSPGGRASYNEQFF.

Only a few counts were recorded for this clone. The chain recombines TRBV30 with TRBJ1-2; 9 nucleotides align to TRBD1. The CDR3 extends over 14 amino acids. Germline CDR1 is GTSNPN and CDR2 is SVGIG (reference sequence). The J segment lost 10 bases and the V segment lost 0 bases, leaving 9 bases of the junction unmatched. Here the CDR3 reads CAWSVGTGTMDYTF. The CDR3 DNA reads TGTGCCTGGAGTGTGGGGACAGGGACTATGGACTACACCTTC.

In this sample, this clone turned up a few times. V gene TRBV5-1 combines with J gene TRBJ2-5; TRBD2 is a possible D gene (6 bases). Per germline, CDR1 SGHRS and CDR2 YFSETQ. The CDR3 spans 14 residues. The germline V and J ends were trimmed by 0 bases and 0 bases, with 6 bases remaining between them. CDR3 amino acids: CASSLGGDQETQYF. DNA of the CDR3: TGCGCCAGCAGCTTGGGGGGGGACCAAGAGACCCAGTACTTC.